The 25 T cell receptor beta chains below all came from one sample that was sequenced in a study of T cell repertoires in cytomegalovirus infection. Via MiXCR, TCRdb re-called the reads, giving one row per CDR3 protein. The sample carries some 940,000 distinct CDR3 sequences, about a third recorded once. No antigen has been identified for these receptors. Specimen: cultured CD8+ T cells from PBMCs, collected from culture after CMV antigen stimulation. The receptor set was obtained from a human donor in good health (CMV status not recorded). Some clones in this sample may be carry-over from other donors' samples.

This clonotype was recorded at least ten times. The rearrangement joins TRBV7-2 to TRBJ1-2, with 10 bases lining up with TRBD1. Germline-derived CDR1 and CDR2 are SGHTA and FQGNSA. V dropped 0 bases and J dropped 0; count of bases not matched to a gene: 7. The CDR3 spans 18 residues. The CDR3 reads CASSLAGDRGISNYGYTF. In DNA, the CDR3 is TGTGCCAGCAGCTTAGCAGGGGACAGGGGTATTTCTAACTATGGCTACACCTTC.

The CDR3 DNA sequence: TGTGCCAGCAGTGCGGCAGGGAGTACTGAAGCTTTCTTT. Residues: CASSAAGSTEAFF. The chain combines TRBV12-3 or TRBV12-4 with TRBJ1-1; tentatively, D is TRBD1 (5 bases). The CDR3 is 13 residues long. V was cut by 5 bases and J by 5 bases, with 12 bases left in between.

Turning to this clonotype: Given a much more abundant clone one base away, this may be a read error. This sequence joins TRBV7-8 and TRBJ2-1, with 14 bases identical to TRBD2. Germline-derived CDR1 and CDR2 are SGHVS and FQNEAQ. The junction had 10 bases not matched to a gene; V was cut back by 0 bases and J by 15 bases. The CDR3 length is 16 residues. The CDR3 region is CASSLARLAGGLGLFF. The DNA for the CDR3 is TGTGCCAGCAGCTTAGCGAGACTAGCGGGGGGGTTAGGTCTGTTCTTC.

J is TRBJ2-1 and V is TRBV6-6; the D is unclear. Germline-derived CDR1 and CDR2 are MNHNY and SVGAGI (reference sequence). Between the trimmed V and J ends, which lost 11 bases and 4 bases, there was a span of 18 bases. This CDR3 is 14 amino acids long. CDR3 sequence reads: CADRHDLVYNEQFF. Here the CDR3 DNA reads TGTGCCGACCGACACGATTTAGTATACAATGAGCAGTTCTTC.

The V and J genes are TRBV20-1 and TRBJ1-2; maybe TRBD1 (5 bases). The germline V and J ends were trimmed by 5 bases and 6 bases, with 13 bases remaining between them. Per germline, CDR1 DFQATT and CDR2 SNEGSKA (reference sequence). This CDR3 region has 12 residues. CDR3 in DNA: TGCAGTGCTTTGCTCCAGGGACATGGCTACACCTTC. Protein product: CSALLQGHGYTF.

J is TRBJ1-3 and V is TRBV6-5; D possibly corresponds to TRBD1 (6 bases). Between the trimmed V and J ends, which lost 0 bases and 2 bases, there was a span of 20 bases. The length of the CDR3 is 19 residues. CDR1 is MNHEY and CDR2 is SVGAGI in the germline V gene. The CDR3 reads CASSYSYPGQISTGNTIYF. CDR3 nucleotides: TGTGCCAGCAGTTACTCCTATCCGGGACAAATCTCAACTGGAAACACCATATATTTT.

This clonotype was detected many times. This chain uses TRBV6-5 with TRBJ1-5; a possible D gene is TRBD1 (6 bases). V dropped 6 bases and J dropped 6 bases, with 15 bases sitting between them. The CDR3 is 14 amino acids. CDR1 is MNHEY and CDR2 is SVGAGI in the germline V gene. The CDR3 here is CASSTTGLGQPQHF. For the CDR3, the DNA is TGTGCCAGCAGCACCACAGGGCTCGGTCAGCCCCAGCATTTT.

The J gene is TRBJ1-1, the V gene TRBV9; 9 nucleotides agree with TRBD1. The CDR3 totals 15 residues. Germline values: CDR1 SGDLS, CDR2 YYNGEE. V was clipped by 3 bases and J by 3 bases; unmatched bases: 6. The CDR3 loop is CASSETGGSYTEAFF. The CDR3 coding sequence is TGTGCCAGCAGCGAGACAGGGGGAAGCTACACTGAAGCTTTCTTT.

This clonotype was detected only once. With a much larger clone just one base away, this may be a read error. This rearrangement joins TRBV6-5 to TRBJ2-3; D is ambiguous. This CDR3 region has 15 residues. Germline assignment: CDR1 MNHEY and CDR2 SVGAGI. CDR3 coding DNA: TGTGCCAACAGTTACTCGACTGGGGGCACAGATACGCAGTATTTT. Its translation: CANSYSTGGTDTQYF.

For the CDR3, the DNA is TGCGCCAGCAGCTTGGCAACAGGGGCTGTCGAGCAGTACGTC. It encodes CASSLATGAVEQYV. V is TRBV5-1 and J is TRBJ2-7; TRBD1 agrees at 7 bases. V shed 0 bases, J shed 6 bases, and the junction held 6 bases outside the gene matches. The CDR3 contains 14 residues. CDR1 and CDR2 (germline): SGHRS, YFSETQ.

J is TRBJ2-6 and V is TRBV27; D is unresolved. V was cut by 3 bases and J by 1 base, with 10 bases left in between. Germline V gene lookup returns CDR1 MNHEY and CDR2 SMNVEV (reference sequence). This CDR3 has 16 amino acids. CDR3 in amino acids: CASSFSSDSGANVLTF. CDR3 DNA sequence: TGTGCCAGCAGTTTTTCGTCAGATTCTGGGGCCAACGTCCTGACTTTC. The whole variable domain, remainder taken from reference TRBV27 and TRBJ2-6, is EAQVTQNPRYLITVTGKKLTVTCSQNMNHEYMSWYRQDPGLGLRQIYYSMNVEVTDKGDVPEGYKVSRKEKRNFPLILESPSPNQTSLYFCASSFSSDSGANVLTFGAGSRLTVL.

The rearrangement joins TRBV27 to TRBJ2-7; D is perhaps TRBD1 or TRBD2 (6 bases each). CDR3 size: 13 residues. V lost 6 bases and J 5 bases, leaving 14 bases between the germline ends. CDR1 is MNHEY and CDR2 is SMNVEV in the germline V gene (reference sequence). The chain's CDR3 is CASRRRGEDEQYV. DNA of the CDR3: TGTGCCAGCAGGCGAAGGGGGGAGGACGAGCAGTACGTC.

This clonotype was detected only a few times. V and J are TRBV7-6 and TRBJ2-5; a possible D gene is TRBD2 (5 bases). Trimming took off 5 bases at V and 2 bases at J, with 21 bases between the two ends. Germline values: CDR1 SGHVS, CDR2 FNYEAQ. The CDR3 extends over 17 amino acids. The CDR3: CASSVGSQLDLQETQYF. Here the CDR3 DNA reads TGTGCCAGCAGCGTAGGTAGCCAACTAGACCTACAAGAGACCCAGTACTTC.

V is TRBV6-6 and J is TRBJ1-2; D is perhaps TRBD1 (6 bases). This CDR3 is 16 amino acids long. Deletions cut 2 bases from V and 4 bases from J, with 17 bases between. CDR1 is MNHNY and CDR2 is SVGAGI in the germline V gene (reference sequence). CDR3 DNA sequence: TGTGCCAGCAGTTACCTCGACAGGAGGCGTTCCTATGGCTACACCTTC. Translating gives CASSYLDRRRSYGYTF.

This clonotype has ten or more counts. The chain has TRBV2 and TRBJ2-7; TRBD1 agrees at 7 bases. The CDR3 is 13 residues long. With 4 bases clipped from V and 3 bases from J, the junction kept 3 bases outside the gene matches. Germline CDR1 and CDR2: SNHLY and FYNNEI. The CDR3 bases are TGTGCCAGCAGTGGTACAGGGGACTACGAGCAGTACTTC. It codes for CASSGTGDYEQYF.

This chain links TRBV2 with TRBJ2-3, with 7 nucleotides matching TRBD1. The germline CDR1 and CDR2 sequences are SNHLY and FYNNEI. V lost 8 bases to trimming and J lost 4 bases; unmatched junction nucleotides: 15. CDR3 length: 16 amino acids. This CDR3 is CASRLTGRLVPDTQYF. Written as DNA, the CDR3 is TGTGCCAGCCGCTTGACAGGGCGTCTAGTTCCAGATACGCAGTATTTT.

This clonotype was counted a few times. The V and J genes are TRBV7-9 and TRBJ2-3; D possibly corresponds to TRBD2 (5 bases). Trimming took off 4 bases at V and 8 bases at J, with 16 bases between the two ends. This CDR3 comprises 14 residues. The germline V gene has CDR1 SEHNR and CDR2 FQNEAQ (reference sequence). CDR3 loop: CASSSTGSPPTQYF. CDR3 bases: TGTGCCAGCAGCTCGACGGGATCTCCCCCTACGCAGTATTTT. Full variable domain (outside the CDR3, taken from reference TRBV7-9 and TRBJ2-3): DTGVSQNPRHKITKRGQNVTFRCDPISEHNRLYWYRQTLGQGPEFLTYFQNEAQLEKSRLLSDRFSAERPKGSFSTLEIQRTEQGDSAMYLCASSSTGSPPTQYFGPGTRLTVL.

The V and J genes are TRBV4-2 and TRBJ2-2, with D possibly being TRBD1 or TRBD2 (5 bases each). This CDR3 has 15 amino acids. Germline-derived CDR1 and CDR2 are LGHNA and YNFKEQ. The V end was cut by 6 bases, the J end by 4 bases, with 15 bases between. CDR3 protein: CASSQPGPPTGELFF. As DNA, the CDR3 is TGTGCCAGCAGTCAACCGGGACCTCCCACCGGGGAGCTGTTTTTT.

This clonotype was counted only a few times. This chain links TRBV7-2 with TRBJ1-2; D uncertain. This CDR3 comprises 16 residues. Trimming cost V 2 bases and J 7 bases, with 20 bases left between them. The V gene's germline CDR1 is SGHTA and CDR2 FQGNSA. CDR3 in amino acids: CASSLTPIGRLGGYTF. CDR3 nucleotides: TGTGCCAGCAGCTTAACCCCCATAGGCCGCCTAGGTGGCTACACCTTC.

The rearrangement uses TRBV7-9 and TRBJ1-6; 7 bases are a match to TRBD1. V was clipped by 0 bases and J by 8 bases; unmatched bases: 4. The CDR3 is 15 amino acids. CDR1 and CDR2 (germline): SEHNR, FQNEAQ (reference sequence). DNA of the CDR3: TGTGCCAGCAGCTTAGCGACAGGGATTGATTCACCCCTCCACTTT. Translation: CASSLATGIDSPLHF.

This clonotype has just a few counts. V is TRBV6-6 and J is TRBJ1-5, with D possibly TRBD1 on 6 matching bases. Germline lookup yields CDR1 MNHNY and CDR2 SVGAGI (reference sequence). The CDR3 spans 13 residues. Trimming left V 10 bases short and J 4 bases short, with 14 bases between. Written as DNA, the CDR3 is TGTGCCACTGATGAGGGGGGGAATCAGCCCCAGCATTTT. It codes for CATDEGGNQPQHF.

This clonotype appeared many times. The chain couples TRBV7-9 to TRBJ2-2, with unresolved D. Looked up from germline, CDR1 is SEHNR and CDR2 is FQNEAQ (reference sequence). V dropped 5 bases and J dropped 6 bases, with 7 bases sitting between them. This CDR3 spans 12 amino acids. The CDR3 loop is CASSPGPGELFF. CDR3 nucleotides: TGTGCCAGCAGCCCCGGCCCCGGGGAGCTGTTTTTT.

V and J are TRBV10-3 and TRBJ1-2, with 7 bases aligning to TRBD1. J lost 2 bases, V lost 6 bases, and 9 bases had no gene match. CDR3 length: 15 residues. Germline CDR1 reads ENHRY; CDR2 reads SYGVKD. The chain's CDR3 is CAISLTGIANYGYTF. In DNA, the CDR3 is TGTGCCATCAGCCTGACAGGGATCGCGAACTATGGCTACACCTTC.

This clonotype was observed a few times. The rearrangement joins TRBV20-1 to TRBJ1-1; no clear D. Trimming took 2 bases from V and 5 from J, leaving 12 bases between them. Germline V gene sequence: CDR1 DFQATT, CDR2 SNEGSKA (reference sequence). CDR3 length: 13 residues. The CDR3 loop is CSARNSEGTEAFF. The CDR3 DNA is TGCAGTGCTAGAAACAGCGAGGGTACTGAAGCTTTCTTT.

The chain combines TRBV18 with TRBJ2-1, with TRBD2 matching 10 bases. This CDR3 has 16 residues. The trim removed 5 bases at V and 3 bases at J, leaving 7 bases unmatched. Germline V gene lookup returns CDR1 KGHSH and CDR2 LQKENI. The CDR3 DNA follows: TGTGCCAGCTCAAGGAGCGGGGGGGCAGGCTACAATGAGCAGTTCTTC. Protein sequence: CASSRSGGAGYNEQFF. The full variable domain, with the rest looked up from reference TRBV18 and TRBJ2-1, is NAGVMQNPRHLVRRRGQEARLRCSPMKGHSHVYWYRQLPEEGLKFMVYLQKENIIDESGMPKERFSAEFPKEGPSILRIQQVVRGDSAAYFCASSRSGGAGYNEQFFGPGTRLTVL.